A selection of T cell receptor beta chains follows, all from one sample in a study of response to subunit inactivated influenza vaccine. TCRdb re-analysed the RT-PCR reads in MiXCR, keeping a single row per CDR3 protein. The sample records roughly 550,000 distinct CDR3 sequences, under 30% being singletons. The same sample was also used in a study of T cells expressing NK-cell markers.

The source was CD4+ T cells sorted from PBMCs, collected about 11 days after vaccination. These receptors came from a man aged 45-65 years who received an inactivated influenza vaccine. Both conserved end residues are part of each CDR3. A D gene is named only where the DNA matches it firmly. Size is omitted from some rows. Given values are once, few, many or a class for expanded clones.

- - TRBJ2-1 TRBV12-3/TRBV12-4 TGTGCCAGCAGTCCCCAGATCGCAGACAATGAGCAGTTCTTC CASSPQIADNEQFF
- few TRBJ2-1 TRBV12-3/TRBV12-4 TGTGCCAGCAGTATGGGAGTCTCAAGCTCCTACAATGAGCAGTTCTTC CASSMGVSSSYNEQFF
- many TRBJ1-5 TRBV29-1 TGCAGCGTTGGCGGGCAGAGCAATCAGCCCCAGCATTTT CSVGGQSNQPQHF
- few TRBJ2-7 TRBV7-2 TGTGCCAGCAGCCAAGACAGTAGGTTGGAGTACTTC CASSQDSRLEYF
TRBD2 - TRBJ2-2 TRBV12-3/TRBV12-4 TGTGCCAGCAGCACTAGCGGGGGGGGAACCGGGGAGCTGTTTTTT CASSTSGGGTGELFF
TRBD1 many TRBJ2-1 TRBV5-1 TGCGCCAGCAGCTTGGAAATGGCAGGGGGCGTTGAGCAGTTCTTC CASSLEMAGGVEQFF
TRBD2 - TRBJ2-3 TRBV6-2/TRBV6-3 TGTGCCAGCAGTAGCGGGGGACACAGCACAGATACGCAGTATTTT CASSSGGHSTDTQYF
- - TRBJ1-1 TRBV3-1 TGTGCCTCCCAGGGTGGCACTGAAGCTTTCTTT CASQGGTEAFF
TRBD2 - TRBJ2-5 TRBV12-3/TRBV12-4 TGTGCCAGCAGCCCGGGACTATTTGGGACCCAGTACTTC CASSPGLFGTQYF
- many TRBJ2-5 TRBV7-3 TGTGCCAGCAGCTTAATAGGGGGAGAGACCCAGTACTTC CASSLIGGETQYF
TRBD2 - TRBJ2-3 TRBV7-2 TGTGCCAGCAGCTCCCGGACTAGCGGACCCAGGGATACGCAGTATTTT CASSSRTSGPRDTQYF
- once TRBJ1-2 TRBV24-1 TGTGCCACCAGTGATTTTGGATTAAACTATGGCTACACCTTC CATSDFGLNYGYTF
TRBD2 few TRBJ2-2 TRBV4-3 TGCGCCAGCACCGCCAACTTTGGACTAGCGGGAGGCACCGGGGAGCTGTTTTTT CASTANFGLAGGTGELFF
- - TRBJ2-1 TRBV4-1 TGCGCCAGCAGCCAAGGGGTCCTACGGGATAGGTTGGATGAGCAGTTCTTC CASSQGVLRDRLDEQFF
- few TRBJ2-5 TRBV6-1 TGTGCCAGCAGTGAAGGTGTTGGTCAAGAGACCCAGTACTTC CASSEGVGQETQYF
- - TRBJ2-5 TRBV20-1 TGCAGTGCCAGGAATCGCGAGACCCAGTACTTC CSARNRETQYF
TRBD2 - TRBJ2-5 TRBV7-2 TGTGCCAGCAGCTTAGCACTAGCGGGGGGTGTCGAGACCCAGTACTTC CASSLALAGGVETQYF
- - TRBJ1-2 TRBV6-2/TRBV6-3 TGTGCCAGCAGGCCGGGAGGAGGTTATGGCTACACCTTC CASRPGGGYGYTF
- few TRBJ1-3 TRBV9 TGTGCCAGCAGCGGTACCAGCTCTGGAAACACCATATATTTT CASSGTSSGNTIYF
- few TRBJ2-1 TRBV5-5 TGTGCCAGCAGCTCGAGCTGGGGACAGCAGTTCTTC CASSSSWGQQFF
- few TRBJ1-2 TRBV5-1 TGCGCCAGCAGCCGCCTAAGTGGTGGGACTGGCTACACCTTC CASSRLSGGTGYTF
TRBD1 - TRBJ2-2 TRBV18 TGTGCCAGCTCAGTTGGGACAGGGGGAACCCTGAGCACCGGGGAGCTGTTTTTT CASSVGTGGTLSTGELFF
TRBD2 - TRBJ2-5 TRBV5-1 TGCGCCAGCAGCTTTTCCCTGCGGGAGGGCTGGGAGACCCAGTACTTC CASSFSLREGWETQYF